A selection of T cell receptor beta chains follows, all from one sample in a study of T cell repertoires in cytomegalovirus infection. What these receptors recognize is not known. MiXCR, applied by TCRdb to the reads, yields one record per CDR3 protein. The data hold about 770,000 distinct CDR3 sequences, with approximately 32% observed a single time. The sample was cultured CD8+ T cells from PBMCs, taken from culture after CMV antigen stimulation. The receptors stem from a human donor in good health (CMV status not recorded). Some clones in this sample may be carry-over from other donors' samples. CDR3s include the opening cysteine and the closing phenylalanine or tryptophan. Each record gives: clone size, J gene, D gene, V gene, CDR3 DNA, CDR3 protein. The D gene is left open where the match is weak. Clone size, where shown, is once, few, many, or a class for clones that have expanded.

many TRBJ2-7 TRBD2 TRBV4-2 TGTGCCAGCAGCCAAGAGCCAAGTAGCGGGGTTGTCTACGAGCAGTACTTC CASSQEPSSGVVYEQYF
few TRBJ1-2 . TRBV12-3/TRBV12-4 TGTGCCAGCAGTCCTACAGTTTCCTATGGCTACACCTTC CASSPTVSYGYTF
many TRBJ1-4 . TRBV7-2 TGTGCCAGCAGCTTAAATCAACTGGCTAATGAAAAACTGTTTTTT CASSLNQLANEKLFF
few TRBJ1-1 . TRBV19 TGTGCCAGTACTCCAAGAAGGGATTACACTGAAGCTTTCTTT CASTPRRDYTEAFF
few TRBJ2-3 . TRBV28 TGTGCCAGCGATATGGGCTCGCCAGATACGCAGTATTTT CASDMGSPDTQYF
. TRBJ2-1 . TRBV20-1 TGCAGTGCGGTCTACTACAATGAGCAGTTCTTC CSAVYYNEQFF
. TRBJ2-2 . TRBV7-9 TGTGCCAGCAGCAAACTGGACGTTACCGGGGAGCTGTTTTTT CASSKLDVTGELFF
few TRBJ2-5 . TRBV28 TGTGCCAGCAGTACGTACACCAGGGAAGAGACCCAGTACTTC CASSTYTREETQYF
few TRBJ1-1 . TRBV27 TGTGCCGCGGCCAGGATAGGGGGTACCACTGAAGCTTTCTTT CAAARIGGTTEAFF
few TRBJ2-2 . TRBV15 TGTGCCACCAGCAGAGATAGGGGCGTTAACACCGGGGAGCTGTTTTTT CATSRDRGVNTGELFF
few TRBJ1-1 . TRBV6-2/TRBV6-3 TGTGCCAGCAGTTATATGGGAGGCAACACTGAAGCTTTCTTT CASSYMGGNTEAFF
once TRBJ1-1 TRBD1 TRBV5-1 TGCGCCAGCAGCATACAGGCTCCCCAGGGGGTGAACACTGAAGCTTTCTTT CASSIQAPQGVNTEAFF
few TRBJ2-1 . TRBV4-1 TGCGCCAGCAGCCAAGATCAGGGTGGCAATGAGCAGTTCTTC CASSQDQGGNEQFF
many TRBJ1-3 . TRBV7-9 TGTGCCAGCAGCTACCTCGAGGGGACCGGAAACACCATATATTTT CASSYLEGTGNTIYF
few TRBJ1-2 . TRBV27 TGTGCCAGCAGCCCAGGGAGGGGGGCGTACTATGGCTACACCTTC CASSPGRGAYYGYTF
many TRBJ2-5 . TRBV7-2 TGTGCCAGCATCCTAGGAGGGGGGCGGGAGACCCAGTACTTC CASILGGGRETQYF
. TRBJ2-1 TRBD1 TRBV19 TGTGCCAGTAGTCCCGAGGACAGGCTGGGCCTACACAATGAGCAGTTCTTC CASSPEDRLGLHNEQFF
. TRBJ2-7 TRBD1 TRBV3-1 TGTGCCAGCAGCCGTCCCGGACAGGCCCCCTACGAGCAGTACTTC CASSRPGQAPYEQYF
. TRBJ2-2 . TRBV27 TGTGCCAGCAGTTTAGGGTGGCCGGGGGCGAACACCGGGGAGCTGTTTTTT CASSLGWPGANTGELFF
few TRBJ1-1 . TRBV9 TGTGCCAGCAGCGTAGGTGGGGACACTGAAGCTTTCTTT CASSVGGDTEAFF
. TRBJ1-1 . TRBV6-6 TGTGCCAGTGAGACAGGGAACACTGAAGCTTTCTTT CASETGNTEAFF
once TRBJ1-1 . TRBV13 TGTGCCAGCGGTTTTGGGGGGACTGAAGCTTTCTTT CASGFGGTEAFF
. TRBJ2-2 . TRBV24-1 TGTGCCACCAGGAAACCATACAGGGTTTCTGCCGGGGAGCTGTTTTTT CATRKPYRVSAGELFF
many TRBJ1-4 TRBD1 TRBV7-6 TGTGCCAGCAGCCCCCCGACAGGGTCCTCCGAAAAACTGTTTTTT CASSPPTGSSEKLFF
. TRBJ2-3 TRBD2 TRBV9 TGTGCCAGCAGCGTACATGGGACTAGCGGGGTGGGCACAGATACGCAGTATTTT CASSVHGTSGVGTDTQYF
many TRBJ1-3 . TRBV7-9 TGTGCCAGCAGCTTTTTACCCAGGGATAATGGAAACACCATATATTTT CASSFLPRDNGNTIYF
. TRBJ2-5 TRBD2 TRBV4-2 TGTGCCAGCAGCCAAGAGGTGGCTAGCGGGGGGCAAGAGACCCAGTACTTC CASSQEVASGGQETQYF
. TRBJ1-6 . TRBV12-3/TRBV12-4 TGTGCCAGCAGTTTAGTAGGGGGAAGTTCACCCCTCCACTTT CASSLVGGSSPLHF
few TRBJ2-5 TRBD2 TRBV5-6 TGTGCCAGCAGCCCGGGACTAGAACAAGAGACCCAGTACTTC CASSPGLEQETQYF
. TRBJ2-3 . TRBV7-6 TGTGCCAGCAGTTCCTTAGAAGAGCAAACGCAGTATTTT CASSSLEEQTQYF